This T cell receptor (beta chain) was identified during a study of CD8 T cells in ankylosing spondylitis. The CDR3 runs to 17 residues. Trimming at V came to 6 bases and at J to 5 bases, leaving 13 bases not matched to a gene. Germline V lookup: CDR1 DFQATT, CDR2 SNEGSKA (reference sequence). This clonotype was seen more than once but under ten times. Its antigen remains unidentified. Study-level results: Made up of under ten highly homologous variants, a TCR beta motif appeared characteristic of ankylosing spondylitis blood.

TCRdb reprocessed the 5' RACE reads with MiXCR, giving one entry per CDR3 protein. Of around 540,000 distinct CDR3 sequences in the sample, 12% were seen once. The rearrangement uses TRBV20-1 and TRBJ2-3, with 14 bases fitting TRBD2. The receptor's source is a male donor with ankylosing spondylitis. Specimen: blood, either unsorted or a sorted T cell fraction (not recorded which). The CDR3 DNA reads TGCAGTGCCGAGACTAGCGGGAGGGTGGGGCATAGAGATACGCAGTATTTT. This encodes CSAETSGRVGHRDTQYF.